This T cell receptor beta chain stems from a study of T cell repertoires in ileal Crohn's disease. The assay was immunoSEQ multiplex PCR, and TCRdb's table has in-frame clones only and misses some. The table includes approximately 700 clones, roughly four fifths detected once. CDR3 length: 15 residues. The junction had 4 bases not matched to a gene; V was cut back by 2 bases and J by 4 bases. Germline V gene sequence: CDR1 ENHRY, CDR2 SYGVKD. The receptor comes from an adult with Crohn's disease. The sample was ileal tissue. The chain is built from TRBV10-3 and TRBJ1-1, with 10 bases lining up with TRBD1. CDR3 sequence reads: CAISEPRTGGTEAFF. The CDR3 DNA reads as TGTGCCATCAGTGAGCCCAGGACAGGGGGCACTGAAGCTTTCTTT.